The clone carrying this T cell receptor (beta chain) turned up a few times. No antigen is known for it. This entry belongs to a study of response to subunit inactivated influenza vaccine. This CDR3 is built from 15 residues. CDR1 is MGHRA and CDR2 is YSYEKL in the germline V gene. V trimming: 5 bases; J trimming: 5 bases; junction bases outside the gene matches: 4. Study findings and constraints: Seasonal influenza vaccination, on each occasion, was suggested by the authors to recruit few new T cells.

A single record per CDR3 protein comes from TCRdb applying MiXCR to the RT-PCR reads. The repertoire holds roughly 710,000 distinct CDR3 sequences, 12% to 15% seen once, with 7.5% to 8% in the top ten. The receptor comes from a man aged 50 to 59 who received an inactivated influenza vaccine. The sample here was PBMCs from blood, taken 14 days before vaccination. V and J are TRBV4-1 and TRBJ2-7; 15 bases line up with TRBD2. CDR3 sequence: CASSSRTSGRDEQYF. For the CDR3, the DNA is TGCGCCAGCAGCTCAAGGACTAGCGGGAGGGACGAGCAGTACTTC.